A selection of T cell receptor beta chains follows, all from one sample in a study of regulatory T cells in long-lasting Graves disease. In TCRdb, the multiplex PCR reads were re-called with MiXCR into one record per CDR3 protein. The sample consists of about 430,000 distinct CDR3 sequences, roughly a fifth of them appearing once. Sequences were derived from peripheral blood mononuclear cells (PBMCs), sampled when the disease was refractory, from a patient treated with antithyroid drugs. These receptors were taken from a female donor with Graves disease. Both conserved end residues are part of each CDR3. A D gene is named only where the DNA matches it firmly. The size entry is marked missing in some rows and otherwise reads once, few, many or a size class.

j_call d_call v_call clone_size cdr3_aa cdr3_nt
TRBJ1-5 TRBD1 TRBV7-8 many CASSVQGAWSNQPQHF TGTGCCAGCAGCGTCCAGGGGGCGTGGAGCAATCAGCCCCAGCATTTT
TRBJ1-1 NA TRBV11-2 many CASSLSLGSEAFF TGTGCCAGCAGCTTATCCCTAGGGTCTGAAGCTTTCTTT
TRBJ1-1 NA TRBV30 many CAWGRLHTEAFF TGTGCCTGGGGGAGACTCCACACTGAAGCTTTCTTT
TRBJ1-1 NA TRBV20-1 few CSARDPGVNTEAFF TGCAGTGCTAGAGACCCAGGAGTGAACACTGAAGCTTTCTTT
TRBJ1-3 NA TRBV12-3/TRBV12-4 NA CASSLLYSPTSSGNTIYF TGTGCCAGCAGTTTACTGTATTCACCAACTAGCTCTGGAAACACCATATATTTT
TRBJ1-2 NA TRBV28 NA CASSQAARNYGYTF TGTGCCAGCAGTCAGGCGGCCCGTAACTATGGCTACACCTTC
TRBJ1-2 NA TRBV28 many CASGSRDYGYTF TGTGCCAGCGGCTCCAGGGACTATGGCTACACCTTC
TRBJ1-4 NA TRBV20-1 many CSAKNRRNEKLFF TGCAGTGCTAAAAACAGAAGAAATGAAAAACTGTTTTTT
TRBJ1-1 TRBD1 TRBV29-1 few CSVGTGTGNTEAFF TGCAGCGTTGGTACCGGGACAGGGAACACTGAAGCTTTCTTT
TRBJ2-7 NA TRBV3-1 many CASSQGGLINYEQYF TGTGCCAGCAGCCAAGGAGGTCTCATCAACTACGAGCAGTACTTC
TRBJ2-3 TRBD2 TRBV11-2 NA CASCPGGLAGGDTQYF TGTGCCAGCTGCCCCGGCGGACTAGCGGGAGGGGATACGCAGTATTTT
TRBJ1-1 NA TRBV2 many CACQTGPTEAFF TGTGCCTGCCAGACAGGACCCACTGAAGCTTTCTTT
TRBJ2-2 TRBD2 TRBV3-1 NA CASSRRLAGANTGELFF TGTGCCAGCAGCCGACGACTAGCGGGTGCGAACACCGGGGAGCTGTTTTTT
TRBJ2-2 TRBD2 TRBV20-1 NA CSAISGRFPGELFF TGCAGTGCTATTAGCGGGAGGTTTCCCGGGGAGCTGTTTTTT
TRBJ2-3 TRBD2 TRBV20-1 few CSARTSKGDTQYF TGCAGTGCGAGGACTAGCAAGGGAGATACGCAGTATTTT
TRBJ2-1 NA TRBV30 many CAWSVGENEQFF TGTGCCTGGAGTGTTGGGGAGAATGAGCAGTTCTTC
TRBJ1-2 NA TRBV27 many CASSLYGGGGYTF TGTGCCAGCAGTTTATACGGTGGGGGCGGCTACACCTTC
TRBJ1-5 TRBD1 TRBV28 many CASSLRQGNNQPQHF TGTGCCAGCAGTTTGAGACAGGGGAACAATCAGCCCCAGCATTTT
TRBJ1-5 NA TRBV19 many CASSQARGNQPQHF TGTGCCAGTAGTCAGGCCAGGGGCAATCAGCCCCAGCATTTT
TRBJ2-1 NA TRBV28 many CASSGQYLRNEQFF TGTGCCAGCAGTGGACAGTATTTGAGAAATGAGCAGTTCTTC
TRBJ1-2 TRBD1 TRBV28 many CASSSPGTGNNGYTF TGTGCCAGCAGTTCCCCCGGGACAGGCAACAATGGCTACACCTTC
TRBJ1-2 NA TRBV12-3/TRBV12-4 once CASRAGVGYTF TGTGCCAGCAGAGCAGGGGTCGGCTACACCTTC
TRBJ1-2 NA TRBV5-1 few CASSLDQTNLYGYTF TGCGCCAGCAGCTTGGACCAGACCAACCTCTATGGCTACACCTTC
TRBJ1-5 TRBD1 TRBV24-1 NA CATSDSGTGNKPQHF TGTGCCACCAGTGATTCCGGGACAGGGAATAAGCCCCAGCATTTT
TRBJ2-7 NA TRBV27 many CASSQDSTLLIYEQYF TGTGCCAGCAGCCAGGACAGCACGCTTCTCATCTACGAGCAGTACTTC
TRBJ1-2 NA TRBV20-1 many CSARVLQDYGYTF TGCAGTGCTAGAGTCTTGCAGGACTATGGCTACACCTTC
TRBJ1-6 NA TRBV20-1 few CSARDLGSYSYNSPLHF TGCAGTGCTAGAGATTTGGGCTCCTACTCCTATAATTCACCCCTCCACTTT
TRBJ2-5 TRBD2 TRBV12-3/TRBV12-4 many CASSLWGSGREGPGTQYF TGTGCCAGCAGTTTATGGGGTAGCGGGAGAGAGGGTCCCGGGACCCAGTACTTC
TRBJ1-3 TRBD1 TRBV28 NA CASSSWDRDSGNTIYF TGTGCCAGCAGTAGCTGGGACAGGGACTCTGGAAACACCATATATTTT
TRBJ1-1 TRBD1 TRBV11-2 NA CASSLPGQVRGTEAFF TGTGCCAGCAGCTTACCGGGACAGGTAAGGGGCACTGAAGCTTTCTTT
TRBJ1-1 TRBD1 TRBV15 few CATSRPIDRVNTEAFF TGTGCCACCAGCAGACCAATTGACAGGGTTAACACTGAAGCTTTCTTT
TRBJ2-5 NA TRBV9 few CASSGIGETQYF TGTGCCAGCAGCGGGATAGGGGAGACCCAGTACTTC
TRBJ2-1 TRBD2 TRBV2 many CASSDPLAGVFNEQFF TGTGCCAGCAGTGACCCACTAGCGGGAGTTTTTAATGAGCAGTTCTTC
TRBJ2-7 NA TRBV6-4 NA CASLGEQDPSRYEQYF TGTGCCAGCTTGGGGGAACAGGACCCTTCACGCTACGAGCAGTACTTC
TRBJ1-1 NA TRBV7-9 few CASSTSGSWPEAFF TGTGCCAGCAGCACGTCAGGGTCTTGGCCTGAAGCTTTCTTT
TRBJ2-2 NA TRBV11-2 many CASSPPGLGTGELFF TGTGCCAGCTCACCGCCTGGGCTGGGGACCGGGGAGCTGTTTTTT
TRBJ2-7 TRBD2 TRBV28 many CASSHLAVGSYEQYF TGTGCCAGCAGTCATCTAGCGGTTGGCTCCTACGAGCAGTACTTC
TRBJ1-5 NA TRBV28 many CASSTILGSQPQHF TGTGCCAGCAGCACAATTCTAGGGAGCCAGCCCCAGCATTTT
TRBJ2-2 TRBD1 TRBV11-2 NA CASSGGTGRSNTGELFF TGTGCCAGCAGCGGAGGGACAGGGAGGTCGAACACCGGGGAGCTGTTTTTT
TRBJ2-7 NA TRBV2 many CASSEGEGTYEQYF TGTGCCAGCAGTGAAGGGGAAGGGACCTACGAGCAGTACTTC
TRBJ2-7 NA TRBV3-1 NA CASSLLTGPGYEQYF TGTGCCAGCAGCCTACTGACAGGACCGGGCTACGAGCAGTACTTC
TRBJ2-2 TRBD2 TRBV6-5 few CASSYLAGGGGNTGELFF TGTGCCAGCAGTTACCTAGCGGGAGGTGGGGGAAACACCGGGGAGCTGTTTTTT
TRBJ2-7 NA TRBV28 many CASRGKPYEQYF TGTGCCAGCAGGGGCAAGCCTTACGAGCAGTACTTC
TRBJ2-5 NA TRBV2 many CASSVRWETQYF TGTGCCAGCAGTGTACGATGGGAGACCCAGTACTTC
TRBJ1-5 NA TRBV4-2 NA CASSQDWPGRNQPQHF TGTGCCAGCAGCCAAGATTGGCCAGGGAGGAATCAGCCCCAGCATTTT
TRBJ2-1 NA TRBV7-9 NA CASSLGWGEQFF TGTGCCAGCAGCTTAGGATGGGGGGAGCAGTTCTTC
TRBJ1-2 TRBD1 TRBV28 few CASSLAGGQDLNYGYTF TGTGCCAGCAGTTTAGCTGGGGGACAGGACCTTAACTATGGCTACACCTTC
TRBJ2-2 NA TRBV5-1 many CASSPPAGSNTGELFF TGCGCCAGCAGCCCCCCGGCAGGGTCGAACACCGGGGAGCTGTTTTTT
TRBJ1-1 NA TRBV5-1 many CASSEGFYTEAFF TGCGCCAGCAGCGAGGGGTTTTACACTGAAGCTTTCTTT
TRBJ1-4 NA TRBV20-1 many CSAWEGEKLFF TGCAGTGCTTGGGAGGGCGAAAAACTGTTTTTT
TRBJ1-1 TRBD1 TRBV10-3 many CAISERTGENTEAFF TGTGCCATCAGTGAGAGGACAGGTGAGAACACTGAAGCTTTCTTT
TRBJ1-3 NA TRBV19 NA CASNYPSDGNTIYF TGTGCCAGTAACTACCCCAGCGATGGAAACACCATATATTTT
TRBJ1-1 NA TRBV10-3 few CAISEPDGGIEAFF TGTGCCATCAGTGAGCCCGACGGGGGGATTGAAGCTTTCTTT
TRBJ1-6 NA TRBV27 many CASTPVNSPLHF TGTGCCAGCACCCCGGTGAATTCACCCCTCCACTTT
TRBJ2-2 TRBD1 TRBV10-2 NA CASSEWTGKTNTGELFF TGCGCCAGCAGTGAGTGGACAGGCAAAACGAACACCGGGGAGCTGTTTTTT